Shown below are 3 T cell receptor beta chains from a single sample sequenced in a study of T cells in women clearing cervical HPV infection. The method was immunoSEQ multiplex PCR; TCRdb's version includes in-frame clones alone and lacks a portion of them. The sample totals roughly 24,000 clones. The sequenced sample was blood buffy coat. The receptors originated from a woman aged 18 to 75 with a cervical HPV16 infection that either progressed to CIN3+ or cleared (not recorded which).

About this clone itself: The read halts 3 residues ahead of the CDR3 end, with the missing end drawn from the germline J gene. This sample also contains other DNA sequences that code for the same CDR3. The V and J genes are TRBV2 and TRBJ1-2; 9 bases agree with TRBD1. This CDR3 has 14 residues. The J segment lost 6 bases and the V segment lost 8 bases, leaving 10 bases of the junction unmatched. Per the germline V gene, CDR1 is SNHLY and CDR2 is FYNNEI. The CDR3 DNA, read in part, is TGTGCCAGCGAAAGGGACAGGGAGGGAGATGGC. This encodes CASERDREGDG. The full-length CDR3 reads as CASERDREGDGYTF. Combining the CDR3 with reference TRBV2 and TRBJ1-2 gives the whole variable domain EPEVTQTPSHQVTQMGQEVILRCVPISNHLYFYWYRQILGQKVEFLVSFYNNEISEKSEIFDDQFSVERPDGSNFTLKIRSTKLEDSAMYFCASERDREGDGYTFGSGTRLTVV.

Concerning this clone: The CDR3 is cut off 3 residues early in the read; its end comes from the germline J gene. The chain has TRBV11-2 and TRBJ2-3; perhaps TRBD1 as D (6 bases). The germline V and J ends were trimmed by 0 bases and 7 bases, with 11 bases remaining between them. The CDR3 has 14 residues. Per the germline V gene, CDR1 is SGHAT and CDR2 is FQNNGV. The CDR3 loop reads CASSLEQGSHTQYF. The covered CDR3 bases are TGTGCCAGCAGCTTAGAACAGGGTTCGCATACG.

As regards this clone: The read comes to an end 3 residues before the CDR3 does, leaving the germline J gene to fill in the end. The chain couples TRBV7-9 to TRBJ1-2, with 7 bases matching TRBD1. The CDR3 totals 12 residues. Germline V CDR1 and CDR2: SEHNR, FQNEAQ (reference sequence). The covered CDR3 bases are TGTGCCAGCAGCCGGACAGGTTACGAC. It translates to CASSRTGYD. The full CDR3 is CASSRTGYDYTF.